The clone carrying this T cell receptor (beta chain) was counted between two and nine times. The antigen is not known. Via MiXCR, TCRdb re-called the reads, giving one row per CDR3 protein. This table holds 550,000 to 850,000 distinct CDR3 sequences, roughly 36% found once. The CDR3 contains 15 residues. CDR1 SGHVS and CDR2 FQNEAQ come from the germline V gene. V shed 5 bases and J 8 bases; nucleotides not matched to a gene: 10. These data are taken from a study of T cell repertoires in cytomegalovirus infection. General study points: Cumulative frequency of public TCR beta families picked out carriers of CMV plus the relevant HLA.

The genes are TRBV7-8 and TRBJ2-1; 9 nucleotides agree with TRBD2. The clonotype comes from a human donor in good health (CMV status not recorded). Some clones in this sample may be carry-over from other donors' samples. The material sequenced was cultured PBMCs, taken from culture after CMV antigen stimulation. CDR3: CASSATSGYSDEQFF. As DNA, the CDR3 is TGTGCCAGCAGCGCTACTAGCGGGTATAGTGATGAGCAGTTCTTC. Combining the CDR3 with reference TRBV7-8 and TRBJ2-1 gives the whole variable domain GAGVSQSPRYKVAKRGQDVALRCDPISGHVSLFWYQQALGQGPEFLTYFQNEAQLDKSGLPSDRFFAERPEGSVSTLKIQRTQQEDSAVYLCASSATSGYSDEQFFGPGTRLTVL.